These 21 T cell receptor beta chains share one sample of origin, sequenced in a study of blood T cell repertoires in COVID-19. Sequencing was performed with immunoSEQ multiplex PCR; in TCRdb, only in-frame clones are kept and a portion is missing. The table lists 180,000 or so clones, around 85% of them singletons. Input material: peripheral blood. The receptors come from a man in his sixties with acute or convalescent COVID-19.

The chain employs TRBV3-1 (or the pseudogene TRBV3-2) and TRBJ1-5; D not certain. Per germline, CDR1 LGHDT and CDR2 YNNKEL (reference sequence). Between the trimmed V and J ends, which lost 4 bases and 3 bases, there was a span of 4 bases. The CDR3 has 12 residues. CDR3 nucleotides: TGTGCCAGCAGCCTGTACAATCAGCCCCAGCATTTT. Amino acid sequence: CASSLYNQPQHF.

V gene TRBV12-3 or TRBV12-4 combines with J gene TRBJ2-5, with TRBD1 as a possible D gene (5 bases). This CDR3 has 13 amino acids. V dropped 6 bases and J dropped 5 bases, with 13 bases sitting between them. The CDR3 nucleotides are TGTGCCAGCAGGACACAGGTTCAGGAGACCCAGTACTTC. It yields the protein CASRTQVQETQYF.

The genes are TRBV5-1 and TRBJ2-7, with TRBD2 matching 13 bases. The CDR3 loop spans 16 amino acids. Germline-derived CDR1 and CDR2 are SGHRS and YFSETQ. V lost 4 bases, J lost 4 bases, and 8 bases stayed unmatched. The CDR3, as DNA: TGCGCCAGCAGCCCGAGGGGACTAGCGGGACCGTACGAGCAGTACTTC. Its translation is CASSPRGLAGPYEQYF.

This clone was found a few times. The chain joins TRBV28 to TRBJ2-3; 10 bases map to TRBD1. Trimming cost V 3 bases and J 6 bases; bases outside gene matches: 9. The germline gives CDR1 MDHEN, CDR2 SYDVKM. The CDR3 is 16 residues long. CDR3 nucleotides: TGTGCCAGCAGTTTCCTATCACCGGGACAGGGGGATACGCAGTATTTT. It encodes CASSFLSPGQGDTQYF.

This chain links TRBV5-1 with TRBJ2-1, with 10 bases aligning to TRBD2. The CDR3 sequence is 17 residues long. CDR1 is SGHRS and CDR2 is YFSETQ in the germline V gene. The ends lost 4 bases at V and 10 bases at J; junction bases unmatched: 17. CDR3 amino acids: CASSHKPGSGRESEQFF. The DNA of the CDR3 is TGCGCCAGCAGCCATAAACCGGGAAGCGGGAGGGAATCAGAGCAGTTCTTC.

The J gene is TRBJ1-1, the V gene TRBV29-1; TRBD1 might be the D (6 bases). The CDR3 extends over 12 amino acids. The V gene lost 7 bases and the J gene lost 1 base, with 10 bases spanning the gap. Germline V gene sequence: CDR1 SQVTM, CDR2 ANQGSEA. DNA for the CDR3: TGCAGCGGGACGACAGGGAACACTGAAGCTTTCTTT. Protein product: CSGTTGNTEAFF.

This sequence joins TRBV2 and TRBJ2-1, with TRBD2 identical over 9 bases. This CDR3 comprises 18 residues. The germline gives CDR1 SNHLY, CDR2 FYNNEI. Trimming took 2 bases from V and 2 from J; bases not matched to a gene: 10. CDR3 in amino acids: CASSELPSGTSTYNEQFF. DNA for the CDR3: TGTGCCAGCAGTGAATTGCCCTCCGGGACTAGCACCTACAATGAGCAGTTCTTC.

The rearrangement links TRBV25-1 to TRBJ2-7; tentative D call: TRBD1 (5 bases). The CDR3 sequence is 15 residues long. Germline assignment: CDR1 MGHDK and CDR2 SYGVNS. Trimming removed 7 bases at V and 4 bases at J, with 20 bases between. CDR3 sequence reads: CASTTSGSPAYEQYF. CDR3 DNA sequence: TGTGCCAGCACTACCTCAGGGTCCCCCGCTTACGAGCAGTACTTC.

V is TRBV12-3 or TRBV12-4 and J is TRBJ1-6; D is possibly TRBD1 (6 bases). V lost 8 bases and J 6 bases, leaving 11 bases between the germline ends. This CDR3 spans 13 amino acids. DNA for the CDR3: TGTGCCAGCTCATGGGGGCCTAATTCACCCCTCCACTTT. Translated, it gives CASSWGPNSPLHF.

This clone was observed a few times. The V gene is TRBV30, the J gene TRBJ2-2; 9 positions match TRBD2. This CDR3 is built from 16 residues. Germline CDR1 GTSNPN, CDR2 SVGIG (reference sequence). Unmatched junction bases numbered 10, after V lost 1 base and J lost 7 bases. The CDR3 nucleotides are TGTGCCTGGAGTGGGTTAGCGGGAGCGATGGGCGGGGAGCTGTTTTTT. This gives the protein CAWSGLAGAMGGELFF.

The V call is TRBV27, the J call TRBJ1-5; 8 bases are shared with TRBD1. Germline lookup yields CDR1 MNHEY and CDR2 SMNVEV (reference sequence). CDR3 length: 14 amino acids. The ends lost 2 bases at V and 4 bases at J; junction bases unmatched: 1. The CDR3 sequence: CASSLQGANQPQHF. The CDR3 DNA reads as TGTGCCAGCAGTTTACAGGGGGCGAATCAGCCCCAGCATTTT.

This chain links TRBV5-4 with TRBJ1-3; D is uncertain. V was trimmed by 4 bases and J by 0 bases, leaving 8 bases between them. The germline V gene has CDR1 SGHNT and CDR2 YYREEE (reference sequence). The CDR3 runs to 14 residues. In DNA, the CDR3 is TGTGCCAGCAGCATCTCCAGCTCTGGAAACACCATATATTTT. This gives the protein CASSISSSGNTIYF.

The genes are TRBV30 and TRBJ1-3; TRBD1 agrees at 7 bases. The CDR3 contains 14 residues. The trim removed 5 bases at V and 4 bases at J, leaving 8 bases unmatched. Germline V gives CDR1 GTSNPN, CDR2 SVGIG (reference sequence). As DNA, the CDR3 is TGTGCCTGGGATACAGGGGCCCTCGGAAACACCATATATTTT. The encoded protein is CAWDTGALGNTIYF.

This clone has just a few counts. The V and J genes are TRBV4-1 and TRBJ1-3; 7 nucleotides agree with TRBD1. This CDR3 has 16 residues. With 0 bases clipped from V and 5 bases from J, the junction kept 7 bases outside the gene matches. Germline V gene sequence: CDR1 MGHRA, CDR2 YSYEKL. The CDR3 DNA reads TGCGCCAGCAGCCAAGAACCGCAGGGGGTCCGAAACACCATATATTTT. Its translation: CASSQEPQGVRNTIYF.

The CDR3 DNA sequence: TGCAGTGCTAGTAGGAGCTCCTACGAGCAGTACTTC. Amino acids: CSASRSSYEQYF. V and J are TRBV20-1 and TRBJ2-7; D not resolved. The V end was cut by 3 bases, the J end by 0 bases, with 6 bases between. CDR3 size: 12 residues. Germline V gene sequence: CDR1 DFQATT, CDR2 SNEGSKA (reference sequence).

V gene TRBV5-5 combines with J gene TRBJ2-1; 10 bases match TRBD2. The trim removed 7 bases at V and 7 bases at J, leaving 11 bases unmatched. CDR1 and CDR2 (germline): SGHKS, YYEKEE (reference sequence). This CDR3 has 15 residues. CDR3 nucleotides: TGTGCCAGCGGCGTGACTAGCGGGTTTTGGAATGAGCAGTTCTTC. This codes for CASGVTSGFWNEQFF. The variable domain in full, with the rest retrieved from reference TRBV5-5 and TRBJ2-1, is DAGVTQSPTHLIKTRGQQVTLRCSPISGHKSVSWYQQVLGQGPQFIFQYYEKEERGRGNFPDRFSARQFPNYSSELNVNALLLGDSALYLCASGVTSGFWNEQFFGPGTRLTVL.

This clone showed up just once. A far larger clone lies a single base away; this is likely a read error. The sample has other DNA sequences that encode this CDR3 too. The chain is built from TRBV30 and TRBJ2-2; tentative D call: TRBD2 (7 bases). Trimming stripped 3 bases from V and 5 bases from J, with 16 bases between. This CDR3 region has 15 residues. CDR1 GTSNPN and CDR2 SVGIG come from the germline V gene (reference sequence). CDR3 in amino acids: CAWRRGGGETGELFF. CDR3 sequence (DNA): TGTGCCTGGAGGAGGGGGGGAGGAGAGACCGGGGAGCTGTTTTTT.

This clone was counted between two and nine times. The gene calls are TRBV29-1 and TRBJ2-7, with TRBD2 as a possible D gene (6 bases). Deletions cut 0 bases from V and 2 bases from J, with 14 bases between. The CDR3 sequence is 15 residues long. The germline V gene has CDR1 SQVTM and CDR2 ANQGSEA. The CDR3: CSVEDQSSDPYEQYF. In DNA form, the CDR3 reads TGCAGCGTTGAAGATCAGTCTAGCGACCCCTACGAGCAGTACTTC.

The V and J genes are TRBV5-1 and TRBJ1-3, with 9 bases identical to TRBD1. The germline V gene has CDR1 SGHRS and CDR2 YFSETQ. The CDR3 loop spans 16 amino acids. Trimming took 4 bases from V and 0 from J; bases not matched to a gene: 5. The CDR3 DNA is TGCGCCAGCAGCCTAGGACAGGGGACCTCTGGAAACACCATATATTTT. It is translated as CASSLGQGTSGNTIYF.

The chain carries TRBV5-1 and TRBJ1-2; a weak D match, TRBD1 (6 bases). The CDR3 totals 14 residues. Trimming pared 4 bases from V and 2 bases from J, leaving 12 bases between. Germline CDR1 reads SGHRS; CDR2 reads YFSETQ. CDR3 nucleotide sequence: TGCGCCAGCAGCCCAGGGGACACCAACTATGGCTACACCTTC. Translated: CASSPGDTNYGYTF.

This clone came up a few times. The chain couples TRBV24-1 to TRBJ1-5; D possibly corresponds to TRBD1 (5 bases). V dropped 4 bases and J dropped 0 bases, with 15 bases sitting between them. The length of the CDR3 is 17 residues. The germline gives CDR1 KGHDR, CDR2 SFDVKD. CDR3 sequence reads: CATSDHDSEFSNQPQHF. The CDR3 DNA reads as TGTGCCACCAGTGACCACGACAGCGAATTTAGCAATCAGCCCCAGCATTTT.